This T cell receptor beta chain was recovered during a study of CD8 T cells in Susac syndrome. Turning to the study itself: Clinical remission applied to roughly 8 sequenced Susac syndrome patients, and six had active disease. Study-level findings and limits: In its TCR sequencing and HLA analysis, the study acknowledged that the number of individuals was relatively small. The greatest CD8+ clonal expansion in Susac occurred in TEMRA cells and in active patients.

The authors reverse transcribed about 0.5 to 1 ug RNA with random hexamers. Amplification of TCR beta CDR3 across 54 Vbeta and 13 Jbeta was performed with immunoSEQ multiplex PCR. One entry per CDR3 protein results from TCRdb running MiXCR on the immunoSEQ multiplex PCR reads. The sample records around 23,000 distinct CDR3 sequences, 93% being singletons. With regard to this clonotype: Its antigen is as yet unknown.

The CDR3 extends over 15 amino acids. Trimming took off 7 bases at V and 4 bases at J, with 17 bases between the two ends. Germline CDR1 reads MDHEN; CDR2 reads SYDVKM. The V gene is TRBV28, the J gene TRBJ2-1; D not resolved. The sequence was collected from a human donor with Susac syndrome. Material: CD8+ T cells from PBMCs. The CDR3 nucleotides are TGTGCCAGCATACCAGTACGGCGCTTTTACAATGAGCAGTTCTTC. Protein sequence: CASIPVRRFYNEQFF.